Below are 19 T cell receptor beta chains sequenced from a single sample in a study of technical replicates of blood from a handful of donors. Data came from immunoSEQ multiplex PCR; TCRdb stores just in-frame clones and leaves some out. Of under 65,000 clones listed, 80% to 95% are singletons. Input material: PBMCs. These receptors all stem from a human donor in good health. Some clones in this sample may be carry-over from other donors' samples.

This clone was counted a few times. The V call is TRBV6-1, the J call TRBJ2-2; 7 nucleotides line up with TRBD2. The CDR3 is 18 residues long. The germline gives CDR1 MNHNS, CDR2 SASEGT. With 4 bases clipped from V and 1 base from J, the junction kept 12 bases outside the gene matches. The CDR3 sequence is CASSGGVWLAENTGELFF. The CDR3 region has the DNA TGTGCCAGCAGTGGGGGGGTGTGGCTAGCGGAGAACACCGGGGAGCTGTTTTTT.

The chain joins TRBV5-1 to TRBJ1-4, with D possibly being TRBD1 (5 bases). CDR1 SGHRS and CDR2 YFSETQ come from the germline V gene. The CDR3 is made up of 15 amino acids. V lost 4 bases and J lost 3, with 13 bases in between. In nucleotides, the CDR3 is TGCGCCAGCAGCCCCCACGGGGGATCTAATGAAAAACTGTTTTTT. It specifies CASSPHGGSNEKLFF.

The sample holds one count of this clone. DNA of the CDR3: TGCGCCAGCAGCTTTTCGCTGGGGGCAGGGTCACCCCTCCACTTT. It encodes CASSFSLGAGSPLHF. V and J are TRBV5-1 and TRBJ1-6, with a possible D match to TRBD1 (6 bases). The CDR3 runs 15 residues. The V gene's germline CDR1 is SGHRS and CDR2 YFSETQ. V lost 2 bases to trimming and J lost 10 bases, with 16 bases between them.

The rearrangement uses TRBV4-1 and TRBJ1-2, with D possibly being TRBD1 (5 bases). CDR1 MGHRA and CDR2 YSYEKL come from the germline V gene. There are 15 residues in the CDR3. Trimming removed 0 bases at V and 4 bases at J, with 12 bases between. The CDR3 sequence is CASSQDWGGVYGYTF. CDR3 nucleotides: TGCGCCAGCAGCCAAGATTGGGGCGGGGTCTATGGCTACACCTTC.

CDR3 in amino acids: CASSPGQGVSPLHF. DNA for the CDR3: TGTGCCAGCTCACCAGGTCAGGGGGTTTCACCCCTCCACTTT. The rearrangement joins TRBV18 to TRBJ1-6; 7 bases match TRBD1. Germline CDR1 and CDR2: KGHSH and LQKENI. Unmatched junction bases numbered 4, after V lost 2 bases and J lost 9 bases. The CDR3 has 14 amino acids.

Here the CDR3 DNA reads TGCGCCAGCAGCGGGGGGGGTCAGCCCAGCTCTGGGGCCAACGTCCTGACTTTC. It encodes CASSGGGQPSSGANVLTF. The genes are TRBV5-1 and TRBJ2-6; 7 nucleotides agree with TRBD2. The CDR3 covers 18 residues. Germline V gene data show CDR1 as SGHRS and CDR2 as YFSETQ. The junction had 10 bases not matched to a gene; V was cut back by 4 bases and J by 0 bases. Full variable domain (missing parts from reference TRBV5-1 and TRBJ2-6): KAGVTQTPRYLIKTRGQQVTLSCSPISGHRSVSWYQQTPGQGLQFLFEYFSETQRNKGNFPGRFSGRQFSNSRSEMNVSTLELGDSALYLCASSGGGQPSSGANVLTFGAGSRLTVL.

This sequence joins TRBV4-3 and TRBJ2-5; 11 bases line up with TRBD2. With V trimmed by 0 bases and J by 5 bases, 11 bases remained unmatched. Germline loops: CDR1 LGHNA, CDR2 YSLEER. The CDR3 covers 18 residues. The DNA of the CDR3 is TGCGCCAGCAGCCAAGAGTGGGCTAGCGGGAGGCCGGGGGAGACCCAGTACTTC. It codes for CASSQEWASGRPGETQYF.

The rearrangement links TRBV7-9 to TRBJ2-3; 9 bases are a match to TRBD2. V lost 3 bases and J lost 3; bases outside the gene matches: 4. Germline values: CDR1 SEHNR, CDR2 FQNEAQ (reference sequence). The CDR3 is 15 residues long. The CDR3 region has the DNA TGTGCCAGCAGCTTTCCGGGACTAGCAACAGATACGCAGTATTTT. It yields the protein CASSFPGLATDTQYF.

V is TRBV18 and J is TRBJ1-1; 7 nucleotides agree with TRBD1. The trim removed 6 bases at V and 0 bases at J, leaving 4 bases unmatched. Germline assignment: CDR1 KGHSH and CDR2 LQKENI. The CDR3 length is 14 residues. The CDR3 is CASSTGIMNTEAFF. The CDR3 coding sequence is TGTGCCAGCTCGACAGGGATCATGAACACTGAAGCTTTCTTT. The full variable domain, in which reference TRBV18 and TRBJ1-1 provide the parts outside the CDR3, is NAGVMQNPRHLVRRRGQEARLRCSPMKGHSHVYWYRQLPEEGLKFMVYLQKENIIDESGMPKERFSAEFPKEGPSILRIQQVVRGDSAAYFCASSTGIMNTEAFFGQGTRLTVV.

The chain couples TRBV19 to TRBJ1-2; no clear D. The V end was cut by 7 bases, the J end by 4 bases, with 10 bases between. There are 12 residues in the CDR3. Germline V gene data show CDR1 as LNHDA and CDR2 as SQIVND (reference sequence). The CDR3 DNA follows: TGTGCCAGTATTGAGGTTTGCTATGGCTACACCTTC. This gives the protein CASIEVCYGYTF.

The rearrangement uses TRBV20-1 and TRBJ2-3, with D possibly TRBD2 on 5 matching bases. Trimming left V 6 bases short and J 4 bases short, with 8 bases between. This CDR3 has 11 amino acids. Germline values: CDR1 DFQATT, CDR2 SNEGSKA (reference sequence). CDR3 bases: TGCAGTGCCGGGGTGGCAGATACGCAGTATTTT. It encodes CSAGVADTQYF.

Concerning this clone itself: The same CDR3 also results from other DNA sequences found in this sample. The genes are TRBV4-3 and TRBJ1-1, with D unclear. This CDR3 is 14 amino acids long. Germline loops: CDR1 LGHNA, CDR2 YSLEER. Between the trimmed V and J ends, which lost 4 bases and 1 base, there was a span of 10 bases. The CDR3 loop is CASSPGGRNTEAFF. Here the CDR3 DNA reads TGCGCCAGCAGCCCCGGCGGTCGGAACACTGAAGCTTTCTTT.

The chain has TRBV5-5 and TRBJ1-2; D is perhaps TRBD1 (5 bases). Looked up from germline, CDR1 is SGHKS and CDR2 is YYEKEE (reference sequence). Trimming left V 3 bases short and J 4 bases short, with 16 bases between. The CDR3 length is 15 residues. This CDR3 reads CASSYLRRDPYGYTF. In nucleotides, the CDR3 is TGTGCCAGCAGCTACTTGAGGCGGGACCCCTATGGCTACACCTTC.

On this clone: In the same sample, other DNA sequences code for this CDR3. Here the CDR3 DNA reads TGTGCCAGCAGCGAGGTAGGAAATCAGCCCCAGCATTTT. It specifies CASSEVGNQPQHF. V gene TRBV28 combines with J gene TRBJ1-5; no firm D call. This CDR3 is built from 13 residues. Germline V gives CDR1 MDHEN, CDR2 SYDVKM. V was clipped by 6 bases and J by 4 bases, with 10 bases between them.

The V gene is TRBV9, the J gene TRBJ2-3; no clear D. Trimming left V 1 base short and J 0 bases short, with 3 bases between. Germline loops: CDR1 SGDLS, CDR2 YYNGEE. The CDR3 spans 13 residues. CDR3 region: CASSVPSTDTQYF. In DNA, the CDR3 is TGTGCCAGCAGCGTACCGAGCACAGATACGCAGTATTTT.

V gene TRBV9 combines with J gene TRBJ2-1; D unclear. The germline V and J ends were trimmed by 3 bases and 3 bases, with 7 bases remaining between them. The CDR3 is 13 amino acids. CDR1 and CDR2 (germline): SGDLS, YYNGEE. The DNA for the CDR3 is TGTGCCAGCAGCGAGGCGGTCTACAATGAGCAGTTCTTC. Protein product: CASSEAVYNEQFF.

The V call is TRBV18, the J call TRBJ1-3; tentative D call: TRBD1 (6 bases). Trimming shortened V by 2 bases and J by 2 bases, and 13 bases separated the two germline ends. Per the germline V gene, CDR1 is KGHSH and CDR2 is LQKENI. This CDR3 has 16 amino acids. CDR3 DNA sequence: TGTGCCAGCTCACCATCTCGTACAGGGACTGGAAACACCATATATTTT. As protein: CASSPSRTGTGNTIYF.

A few counts support this clone. The same CDR3 can be traced to other DNA sequences in this sample. The V and J genes are TRBV5-1 and TRBJ2-1; possible D gene TRBD2, 5 bases. From germline, CDR1 is SGHRS and CDR2 YFSETQ. The CDR3 runs 14 residues. V was trimmed by 3 bases and J by 4 bases, leaving 11 bases between them. The DNA for the CDR3 is TGCGCCAGCAGCTCCGCGGGTGGTTACAATGAGCAGTTCTTC. Translating gives CASSSAGGYNEQFF.

This chain connects TRBV19 to TRBJ2-3, with D tentatively TRBD2 (6 bases). With 1 base removed from V and 11 bases from J, the gap between germline ends came to 7 bases. The CDR3 spans 11 residues. The germline V gene encodes CDR1 LNHDA and CDR2 SQIVND (reference sequence). The CDR3 loop is CASSIGREQYF. The CDR3 bases are TGTGCCAGTAGTATAGGGCGGGAGCAGTATTTT.